The subject of this entry is one TCR beta chain. This record comes from a study of cytomegalovirus exposure and HLA in healthy donors. Looked up from germline, CDR1 is MNHEY and CDR2 is SVGAGI. V lost 6 bases and J lost 4; bases outside the gene matches: 8. CDR3 size: 15 residues. At sampling all donors were nominally healthy, likely with unrecorded immune exposures. The PCR was carried out with 60 Vbeta primers and 13 Jbeta primers. Data came from immunoSEQ multiplex PCR; TCRdb stores just in-frame clones and leaves some out. The sample data list fewer than 100,000 clones. The J gene is TRBJ2-4, the V gene TRBV6-5, with 8 nucleotides matching TRBD2. The material sequenced was PBMCs. This clonotype was obtained from a man aged 50-59 years in good health and CMV-seronegative. The CDR3 region has the DNA TGTGCCAGCAGAAGCGGGGGACAACCGAAAAACATTCAGTACTTC. It encodes CASRSGGQPKNIQYF.